The sample holds a few counts of the clone carrying this T cell receptor (beta chain). Antigen: not known. Germline CDR1 LGHDT, CDR2 YNNKEL (reference sequence). V lost 3 bases and J lost 1, with 3 bases in between. The CDR3 is made up of 12 amino acids. This entry comes from a study of response to subunit inactivated influenza vaccine. Study-wide findings and caveats: The study's authors posited that every seasonal influenza vaccination enlists few new T cells.

TCRdb used MiXCR to reprocess the RT-PCR reads, holding one entry per CDR3 protein. The sample lists about 520,000 distinct CDR3 sequences; roughly 9.7% were seen once. The sequencing here drew on PBMCs from blood, taken roughly 48 days after vaccination. This clonotype was sampled from a man between 45 and 60 years old who received an inactivated influenza vaccine. V usage is TRBV3-1 and J usage is TRBJ1-1; D is undetermined. In DNA, the CDR3 is TGTGCCAGCAGCCATTCGAACACTGAAGCTTTCTTT. Residues: CASSHSNTEAFF.